This T cell receptor beta chain was documented in a study of identical twins. One entry per CDR3 protein, called by TCRdb with MiXCR from the 5' RACE reads. The sample holds 250,000 or so distinct CDR3 sequences, 7.5% seen once. Germline V lookup: CDR1 SGHVS, CDR2 FQNEAQ. The V segment lost 4 bases and the J segment 5 bases; nucleotides outside the gene matches: 12. This CDR3 spans 16 amino acids. These data also formed part of another study, on yellow fever vaccine responses in identical twins.

The sequence was obtained from a woman aged 18-35 years in good health. The sequenced material came from CD8+ T cells sorted from blood. This chain connects TRBV7-8 to TRBJ2-5; TRBD2 matches 8 bases. The DNA of the CDR3 is TGTGCCAGCAGCTCCGGTGGGGTAGCGGGATTCGAGACCCAGTACTTC. Translation gives CASSSGGVAGFETQYF.